This TCR beta chain was retrieved from a study of cytomegalovirus exposure and HLA in healthy donors. The method was immunoSEQ multiplex PCR; TCRdb's version includes in-frame clones alone and lacks a portion of them. This table holds 210,000 or so clones, around 88% found once. Overall study findings and caveats: Some public TCRs appeared in many individuals, while most sequences were rare. Reports showed the classifier diagnosing cytomegalovirus status with high specificity and sensitivity. A list of roughly 160 TCR beta chains associated with cytomegalovirus was given. Researchers reported that a few CMV-associated chains were confirmed in vitro as CMV antigen-specific.

Between the trimmed V and J ends, which lost 8 bases and 3 bases, there was a span of 7 bases. CDR1 and CDR2 (germline): SNHLY, FYNNEI. The CDR3 is 11 residues long. In regard to this clone: Antigen specificity is unknown.

The sequenced sample was PBMCs. The gene calls are TRBV2 and TRBJ1-1; no firm D call. The TCR was taken from a woman aged 18-30 years in good health and CMV-seronegative. The CDR3: CASLRDTEAFF. The CDR3 coding sequence is TGTGCCAGCTTACGGGACACTGAAGCTTTCTTT. Full variable domain (remainder filled in from reference TRBV2 and TRBJ1-1): EPEVTQTPSHQVTQMGQEVILRCVPISNHLYFYWYRQILGQKVEFLVSFYNNEISEKSEIFDDQFSVERPDGSNFTLKIRSTKLEDSAMYFCASLRDTEAFFGQGTRLTVV.